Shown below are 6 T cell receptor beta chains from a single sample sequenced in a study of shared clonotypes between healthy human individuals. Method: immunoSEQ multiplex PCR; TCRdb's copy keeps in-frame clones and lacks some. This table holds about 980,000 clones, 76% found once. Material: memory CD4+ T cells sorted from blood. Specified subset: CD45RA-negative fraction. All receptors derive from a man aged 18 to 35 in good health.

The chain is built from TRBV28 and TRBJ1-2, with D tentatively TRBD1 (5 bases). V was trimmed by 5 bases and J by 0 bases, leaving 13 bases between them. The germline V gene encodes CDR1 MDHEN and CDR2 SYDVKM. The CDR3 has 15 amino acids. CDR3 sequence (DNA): TGTGCCAGCAGTCCCCCGGGGCAGCCTAACTATGGCTACACCTTC. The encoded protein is CASSPPGQPNYGYTF.

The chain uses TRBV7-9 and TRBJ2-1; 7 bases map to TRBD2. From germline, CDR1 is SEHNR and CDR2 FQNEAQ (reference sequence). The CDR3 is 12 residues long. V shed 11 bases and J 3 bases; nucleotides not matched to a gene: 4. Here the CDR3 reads CAAGGNYNEQFF. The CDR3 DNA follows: TGTGCCGCCGGGGGGAACTACAATGAGCAGTTCTTC.

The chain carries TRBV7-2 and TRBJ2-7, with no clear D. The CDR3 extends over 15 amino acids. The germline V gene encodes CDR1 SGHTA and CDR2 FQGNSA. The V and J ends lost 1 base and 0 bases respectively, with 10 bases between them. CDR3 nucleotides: TGTGCCAGCAGCTTAGGGTCACTACCCTCCTACGAGCAGTACTTC. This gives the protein CASSLGSLPSYEQYF.

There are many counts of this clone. The CDR3 sequence is CASSPGLESYNEQFF. The CDR3 nucleotides are TGTGCCAGCTCACCTGGACTAGAATCCTACAATGAGCAGTTCTTC. The chain uses TRBV18 and TRBJ2-1, with TRBD2 matching 7 bases. CDR1 and CDR2 (germline): KGHSH, LQKENI. With V trimmed by 3 bases and J by 1 base, 3 bases remained unmatched. CDR3 size: 15 residues. Full variable domain (outside the CDR3, taken from reference TRBV18 and TRBJ2-1): NAGVMQNPRHLVRRRGQEARLRCSPMKGHSHVYWYRQLPEEGLKFMVYLQKENIIDESGMPKERFSAEFPKEGPSILRIQQVVRGDSAAYFCASSPGLESYNEQFFGPGTRLTVL.

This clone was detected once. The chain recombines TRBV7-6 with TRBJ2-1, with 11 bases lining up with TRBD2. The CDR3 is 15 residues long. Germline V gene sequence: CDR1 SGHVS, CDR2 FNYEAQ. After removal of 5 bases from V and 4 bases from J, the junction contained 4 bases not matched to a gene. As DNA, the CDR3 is TGTGCCAGCAGCCTTACTAGCGGGGGTTACAATGAGCAGTTCTTC. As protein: CASSLTSGGYNEQFF.

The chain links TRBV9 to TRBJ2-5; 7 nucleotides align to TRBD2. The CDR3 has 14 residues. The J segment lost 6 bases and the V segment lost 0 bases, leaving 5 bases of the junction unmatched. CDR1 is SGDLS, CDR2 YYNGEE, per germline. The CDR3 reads CASSVEGGSKTQYF. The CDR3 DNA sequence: TGTGCCAGCAGCGTAGAGGGCGGGAGCAAGACCCAGTACTTC.